This TCR beta chain was sequenced during a study of blood T cell repertoires in COVID-19. Produced via immunoSEQ multiplex PCR; TCRdb's table is partial and in-frame only. Counted here are 70,000 to 90,000 clones, more than 85% occurring once; the ten biggest clones make up 1.2%. V trimming: 5 bases; J trimming: 6 bases; junction bases outside the gene matches: 7. CDR1 and CDR2 (germline): SGHNT, YYREEE (reference sequence). The CDR3 extends over 13 amino acids. The TCR sequence derives from a woman aged 50 to 60 with acute COVID-19. Sequencing was carried out using PBMCs or T cells enriched from blood (not recorded which). The genes are TRBV5-4 and TRBJ1-2, with 7 bases lining up with TRBD1. The CDR3 nucleotides read TGTGCCAGCAGACCTGGGACAGCAAATGGCTACACCTTC. Amino acid sequence: CASRPGTANGYTF.